Listed here are 9 T cell receptor beta chains from one sample, sequenced in a study of T cell responses to AZD1222 COVID-19 vaccine. Sequenced by immunoSEQ multiplex PCR; TCRdb stores in-frame clones only, minus some. The sample shows 50,000 to 60,000 clones, 80% of them seen only once. The material was peripheral blood, obtained 28 days after the second AZD1222 dose. These receptor sequences come from an adult who received the AZD1222 COVID-19 vaccine.

The gene calls are TRBV6-2 or TRBV6-3 and TRBJ1-5, with D uncertain. The CDR3 runs to 14 residues. The germline V gene has CDR1 MNHEY and CDR2 SVGEGT. V was trimmed by 0 bases and J by 2 bases, leaving 5 bases between them. CDR3 sequence reads: CASSYSWGNQPQHF. The CDR3 bases are TGTGCCAGCAGTTACTCCTGGGGCAATCAGCCCCAGCATTTT.

The chain's CDR3 is CASVSRRGGHFEQYV. The CDR3, as DNA: TGTGCCAGTGTGTCGCGGCGGGGGGGCCACTTCGAGCAGTACGTC. The chain recombines TRBV6-5 with TRBJ2-7, with 9 bases fitting TRBD2. Trimming took 9 bases from V and 6 from J; bases not matched to a gene: 15. CDR1 is MNHEY, CDR2 SVGAGI, per germline. The CDR3 is made up of 15 amino acids.

This clone showed up just a few times. The V and J genes are TRBV5-4 and TRBJ1-2; 8 bases line up with TRBD1. Germline lookup yields CDR1 SGHNT and CDR2 YYREEE (reference sequence). The length of the CDR3 is 14 residues. The V segment lost 0 bases and the J segment 5 bases; nucleotides outside the gene matches: 3. Here the CDR3 reads CASSLAGQEYGYTF. As DNA, the CDR3 is TGTGCCAGCAGCTTGGCGGGACAGGAATATGGCTACACCTTC.

This clone was picked up one time. The chain combines TRBV6-6 with TRBJ1-4; D gene uncertain. The V end was cut by 0 bases, the J end by 3 bases, with 8 bases between. This CDR3 contains 15 residues. Per the germline V gene, CDR1 is MNHNY and CDR2 is SVGAGI (reference sequence). The CDR3 DNA reads TGTGCCAGCAGTTACTCTCCACAGTCTAATGAAAAACTGTTTTTT. Encoded protein: CASSYSPQSNEKLFF.

This sequence joins TRBV7-9 and TRBJ2-5; TRBD2 might be the D (6 bases). Germline loops: CDR1 SEHNR, CDR2 FQNEAQ (reference sequence). Trimming removed 1 base from V and 4 bases from J, with 10 bases in between. This CDR3 has 14 residues. The CDR3 spells CASSLGGVGETQYF. The CDR3 DNA follows: TGTGCCAGCAGCTTAGGCGGGGTCGGAGAGACCCAGTACTTC. The variable domain in full, completed from reference TRBV7-9 and TRBJ2-5, reads DTGVSQNPRHKITKRGQNVTFRCDPISEHNRLYWYRQTLGQGPEFLTYFQNEAQLEKSRLLSDRFSAERPKGSFSTLEIQRTEQGDSAMYLCASSLGGVGETQYFGPGTRLLVL.

This CDR3 is CASSFENYGYTF. CDR3 nucleotide sequence: TGTGCCAGCAGTTTTGAAAACTATGGCTACACCTTC. V usage is TRBV12-3 or TRBV12-4 and J usage is TRBJ1-2; the D is unclear. The CDR3 spans 12 residues. Between the trimmed V and J ends, which lost 3 bases and 2 bases, there was a span of 4 bases.

This chain connects TRBV7-6 to TRBJ1-3; D gene unclear. The V end was cut by 0 bases, the J end by 3 bases, with 12 bases between. The CDR3 spans 16 residues. Germline assignment: CDR1 SGHVS and CDR2 FNYEAQ. The CDR3 nucleotides are TGTGCCAGCAGCTTAGCTGTGGCCCAAGGTGGAAACACCATATATTTT. This encodes CASSLAVAQGGNTIYF. The entire variable domain, with the rest obtained from reference TRBV7-6 and TRBJ1-3, is as follows: GAGVSQSPRYKVTKRGQDVALRCDPISGHVSLYWYRQALGQGPEFLTYFNYEAQQDKSGLPNDRFSAERPEGSISTLTIQRTEQRDSAMYRCASSLAVAQGGNTIYFGEGSWLTVV.

This clone appeared a single time. The V call is TRBV19, the J call TRBJ1-5; no clear D. The V gene lost 1 base and the J gene lost 4 bases, with 20 bases spanning the gap. This CDR3 is 18 amino acids long. The germline V gene encodes CDR1 LNHDA and CDR2 SQIVND (reference sequence). The CDR3 bases are TGTGCCAGTAGTATAGGGCTAAGGGCCTTTGGGATGAATCAGCCCCAGCATTTT. This translates into CASSIGLRAFGMNQPQHF.

This sequence joins TRBV13 and TRBJ1-6; possible D gene TRBD1, 6 bases. Trimming shortened V by 5 bases and J by 9 bases, and 14 bases separated the two germline ends. Per the germline V gene, CDR1 is PRHDT and CDR2 is FYEKMQ (reference sequence). The length of the CDR3 is 14 residues. CDR3 sequence reads: CASSPGEKGSPLHF. CDR3 nucleotides: TGTGCCAGCAGCCCAGGGGAAAAGGGTTCACCCCTCCACTTT.